This TCR beta chain was profiled in a study of Graves' ophthalmopathy and Graves' hyperthyroidism. About the study: Where ophthalmopathy was absent within 18 months of follow-up, hyperthyroidism was stable. General study points: Among thyroid clonotypes expanded above 0.001 frequency, most also appeared in blood.

TCR beta CDR3 regions were amplified from RNA transcripts. RT-PCR with HTBI primers came first, then second-round multiplex PCR. A single record per CDR3 protein comes from TCRdb applying MiXCR to the multiplex PCR reads. The sample carries some 1.1 million distinct CDR3 sequences, about 36% recorded once. Aged 18 to 65, hyperthyroidism patients had been newly diagnosed, with under 2 months' duration. Ten or more counts support this clonotype. Its cognate antigen is unknown. Material: peripheral blood or thyroid tissue (not recorded which). The sequence was obtained from an adult man with Graves' hyperthyroidism.

The CDR3: CAISATISDRGYEQYF. In nucleotides, the CDR3 is TGTGCCATCAGTGCAACCATCTCGGACAGGGGCTACGAGCAGTACTTC. The chain uses TRBV10-3 and TRBJ2-7; 9 bases fit TRBD1. The CDR3 is 16 amino acids. The germline V gene encodes CDR1 ENHRY and CDR2 SYGVKD. The J segment lost 3 bases and the V segment lost 4 bases, leaving 10 bases of the junction unmatched.